The present T cell receptor (beta chain) was sequenced within a study of blood T cells in healthy people across ages (dated by TCRdb to between 2015 and 2017). Context from the whole study: In model experiments, template switching captured about one uniquely barcoded TCR beta cDNA molecule for every two T cells. The study analyzed two additional independent replicas of 1 million unique cDNA reads from the same blood draw for two donors, one aged 18 to 29 and one aged 80 or older. The donors were divided into four age groups: young (average around 17 years), middle-aged (about 40), aged (around 67) and long-lived (82). To track age-related changes in TCR beta repertoire diversity, the study relied on deep sequencing normalized with unique cDNA molecular identifiers.

The roughly 39 donors, aged about 6 to 95 years, were systemically healthy Caucasian individuals from Russia. Ten milliliters of peripheral blood were drawn from each donor into EDTA-treated Vacutainer tubes. PBMCs were isolated by Ficoll-Paque density-gradient centrifugation, with at least 7 million obtained per sample. Trizol reagent was used to extract total RNA from PBMCs, with at least 6 micrograms per sample. The percentages of naive CD45RAhigh/CD27high T cells were determined by flow cytometry on a PBMC aliquot from every donor. The receptor library was made with 5' RACE. This sample was sequenced with an Illumina HiSeq 2500. A second PCR of roughly 7 to 12 cycles was performed with a sample-barcoded 5' primer and a J-beta primer mix. A template-switch 5' adaptor carrying 12 random nucleotides introduced a unique molecular identifier onto each TCR beta cDNA molecule. Each sample yielded at least 3 million CDR3-containing paired-end reads. All of the RNA was converted into first-strand cDNA using the Mint cDNA synthesis kit, with a TRBC-specific oligonucleotide serving as the primer. All cDNA was treated with uracil-DNA glycosylase and then went through a first 18-cycle PCR with the universal primers M1SS and BC2_uni_R. The authors processed their data as follows. Each sample was normalized by randomly selecting 1 million high-quality reads, each carrying a distinct molecular identifier. Reads with shared molecular identifiers were discarded instead of being binned into consensus sequences. CDR3 identification, clonotype clustering and error correction used MiTCR with a Q25 quality threshold and the strictest error-elimination algorithm. A nonparametric unseen species model using Euler transformation provided a lower-bound estimate of total TCR beta diversity. The public reads were run again by TCRdb, first through fastp at Q25 and then through MiXCR, and only productive beta chains were kept. All rows with the same CDR3 protein become a single entry with the most common DNA and genes. These V and J calls are TCRdb output, not the study's own analysis. The sample yields approximately 800,000 distinct CDR3 sequences; around 24% were counted once. Approximately 2.9% of the sample is in the top ten clones.

Comments on this clonotype: Its specific antigen is unknown. Within one base of it there is no much larger clone, and no base qualities were kept.

Based on the germline V gene, the CDR1 and CDR2 sequences are SGHTA and FQGNSA. Unmatched junction bases come to 5, with V trimmed by 2 bases and J by 4 bases. From the cysteine through the phenylalanine, the CDR3 covers 16 amino acids. Only the CDR3 part of the read is kept: 48 bases, read in frame from the first base. The full study reports these points: Compared with the aged group, the long-lived group had more naive CD4+ T cells, fewer expanded clones and increased TCR diversity, a pattern suggesting age selection. A strong correlation was found between observed TCR beta diversity and the percentage of naive T cells measured by flow cytometry. Observed TCR beta diversity per million T cells fell roughly linearly with age, and a significant reduction was already apparent by age roughly 40. Since profiling was done on bulk unsorted PBMCs, naive and antigen-experienced compartments could not be conclusively compared. Estimates of total diversity based on one million sequenced T cells were considered lower bounds and underestimates. The CMV infection status of donors was not known, potentially confounding age-related changes in expanded clonotypes.

These data were also filed under a second study, of T cells of mothers and their children. The second study's paper adds: Nine systemically healthy Caucasian individuals served as donors, namely three mothers together with their six children. cDNA synthesis consumed the entire amount of extracted RNA, loaded at around 1.5 ug RNA in each 15 ul reaction. In the second PCR, the M1S primer added sample barcodes and 2-4 random nucleotides. Over 9 million TCR beta CDR3 reads came from each mother, compared with around 3 million reads from each child. TCR recombination output is similarly shaped by thymic selection in related and unrelated pairs, with a minor effect exerted by inherited differences. Related mother-child pairs always showed normalized repertoire overlap that was slightly higher than in unrelated mother-child pairs, though the difference was never significant. No persistent microchimeric T cell clones were found, with a detection sensitivity of approximately 110 clones per million clonotypes. In the study, deep NGS was used to compare the TCR beta repertoires of mothers and children, and features distinguishing related mother-child pairs from unrelated individuals were sought. The mean age was roughly 44 +/- 4 years for the mothers and approximately 11 +/- 4 years for the children. After adapters were ligated using NEBNext reagents, the libraries underwent 100+100 nt paired-end sequencing on an Illumina HiSeq 2000. To prevent cross-contamination, the mother and child libraries were prepared one month apart and sequenced in separate runs. For each donor, between about 500,000 and 2,200,000 distinct TCR beta clonotypes were identified. Naive TCR beta clonotypes were estimated from low-frequency clonotypes matched to each donor's FACS-determined naive share, without sorting.

This sequence was found in a boy aged 5-17 years in good health. Sequenced sample: blood. The chain employs TRBV7-2 and TRBJ2-2, with 9 central nucleotides matching TRBD2. The sequence in DNA is TGTACCAGCAGCTTAAGCGGGGGGATGTCCACCGGGGAGCTGTTTTTT. It specifies CTSSLSGGMSTGELFF.